This entry is about one T cell receptor beta chain. The sample originates from a study of T cell responses to AZD1222 COVID-19 vaccine. The germline V and J ends were trimmed by 7 bases and 0 bases, with 9 bases remaining between them. There are 14 residues in the CDR3. Germline assignment: CDR1 LNHDA and CDR2 SQIVND (reference sequence). Here immunoSEQ multiplex PCR was the method, and the copy in TCRdb shows in-frame clones only, minus some. In the table there are about 180,000 clones, 88% of which are singletons. This clonotype was sampled from an adult who received the AZD1222 COVID-19 vaccine. The chain is built from TRBV19 and TRBJ2-2, with no clear D. The sequenced sample was peripheral blood, obtained 28 days after the second AZD1222 dose. The CDR3 coding sequence is TGTGCCAGTACGCGCGTTTCGAACACCGGGGAGCTGTTTTTT. This gives the protein CASTRVSNTGELFF.